Shown below are 27 T cell receptor beta chains from a single sample sequenced in a study of CD8 T cells in Susac syndrome (dated by TCRdb to about 2019). To prepare the library, the immunoSEQ multiplex PCR assay was applied. RNA was extracted with the RNeasy kit and roughly 0.5 to 1 ug was reverse transcribed using random hexamers. The raw public reads went through TCRdb reprocessing: fastp at Q25, MiXCR clone calling, in-frame beta chains kept. Rows with one shared CDR3 protein collapse into an entry with the most common genes and DNA. The sample records about 250,000 distinct CDR3 sequences, around 93% of which are singletons. Of the sample, 0.055% to 0.075% falls within the top ten clones. What was sequenced was CD4+ T cells from PBMCs. All receptors derive from a human donor with multiple sclerosis.

The chain joins TRBV4-1 to TRBJ1-2; no firm D call. The CDR3 is 17 amino acids. CDR1 is MGHRA, CDR2 YSYEKL, per germline. V was trimmed by 3 bases and J by 4 bases, leaving 21 bases between them. CDR3 sequence: CASSHRSRGRNSYGYTF. The CDR3 nucleotides read TGCGCCAGCAGCCACCGCTCCCGGGGAAGGAACAGCTATGGCTACACCTTC.

The chain has TRBV18 and TRBJ2-7, with 8 bases fitting TRBD1. Losses at the gene ends were 4 bases for V and 1 base for J; bases not matched to a gene: 3. The CDR3 runs 14 residues. Germline assignment: CDR1 KGHSH and CDR2 LQKENI. CDR3 sequence reads: CASSRDRRSYEQYV. In DNA form, the CDR3 reads TGTGCCAGCTCACGGGACAGGCGTTCCTACGAGCAGTACGTC.

The V and J genes are TRBV7-9 and TRBJ2-1; the D gene is possibly TRBD1 (6 bases). The CDR3 has 15 residues. Trimming left V 6 bases short and J 5 bases short, with 17 bases between. Germline assignment: CDR1 SEHNR and CDR2 FQNEAQ (reference sequence). The CDR3 is CASRDRTGRNNEQFF. CDR3 bases: TGTGCCAGCAGGGACAGAACAGGCAGGAACAATGAGCAGTTCTTC. The full variable domain, with the rest looked up from reference TRBV7-9 and TRBJ2-1, is DTGVSQNPRHKITKRGQNVTFRCDPISEHNRLYWYRQTLGQGPEFLTYFQNEAQLEKSRLLSDRFSAERPKGSFSTLEIQRTEQGDSAMYLCASRDRTGRNNEQFFGPGTRLTVL.

The V and J genes are TRBV2 and TRBJ2-2; D is unresolved. The V end was cut by 6 bases, the J end by 4 bases, with 6 bases between. CDR1 is SNHLY, CDR2 FYNNEI, per germline. This CDR3 comprises 12 residues. CDR3 residues: CASRDTTGELFF. The DNA for the CDR3 is TGTGCCAGCAGAGACACCACCGGGGAGCTGTTTTTT.

The rearrangement links TRBV20-1 to TRBJ2-3; perhaps TRBD2 as D (7 bases). This CDR3 spans 14 amino acids. The V gene's germline CDR1 is DFQATT and CDR2 SNEGSKA (reference sequence). The DNA of the CDR3 is TGCAGGGCCGGAGGGGGGAGGGCCGGGGATACGCAGTATTTT. The encoded protein is CRAGGGRAGDTQYF.

Notes on this clonotype: One end of the junction varies from germline; a read error may be responsible. The chain joins TRBV7-7 to TRBJ2-2; no reliable D call. The CDR3 runs to 15 residues. The V gene's germline CDR1 is SSHAT and CDR2 FNYEAQ (reference sequence). CDR3: CASSSGLSNTGELFF. In DNA, the CDR3 is TGTGCTAGCAGTTCAGGATTGTCGAACACCGGGGAGCTGTTTTTT.

The chain employs TRBV2 and TRBJ1-2; 8 bases map to TRBD1. The V and J ends lost 4 bases and 8 bases, in that order; junction bases with no gene match: 9. Germline V gene lookup returns CDR1 SNHLY and CDR2 FYNNEI. This CDR3 has 14 amino acids. Here the CDR3 DNA reads TGTGCCAGCAGTGGGGGGCAGGGGGCGCGAGGCTACACCTTC. Protein: CASSGGQGARGYTF.

This clonotype was observed once. The chain joins TRBV28 to TRBJ1-1, with 7 nucleotides matching TRBD1. V shed 3 bases, J shed 6 bases, and the junction held 7 bases outside the gene matches. Germline assignment: CDR1 MDHEN and CDR2 SYDVKM. The CDR3 runs to 14 residues. The CDR3 spells CASSFISGGPEAFF. CDR3 nucleotides: TGTGCCAGCAGTTTCATATCAGGGGGGCCTGAAGCTTTCTTT.

The rearrangement joins TRBV7-2 to TRBJ2-7; TRBD2 might be the D (6 bases). Trimming took 3 bases from V and 2 from J, leaving 11 bases between them. The CDR3 length is 14 residues. Looked up from germline, CDR1 is SGHTA and CDR2 is FQGNSA. The CDR3 nucleotides read TGTGCCAGCAGCTTCGGAGGGATCCCCTACGAGCAGTACTTC. Translating gives CASSFGGIPYEQYF.

This clonotype was seen more than once but under ten times. This chain links TRBV28 with TRBJ1-4, with D perhaps matching TRBD1 (5 bases). This CDR3 is built from 15 residues. With 6 bases removed from V and 0 bases from J, the gap between germline ends came to 11 bases. Looked up from germline, CDR1 is MDHEN and CDR2 is SYDVKM. This CDR3 is CASSPGGATNEKLFF. CDR3 in DNA: TGTGCCAGCAGCCCTGGGGGTGCAACTAATGAAAAACTGTTTTTT.

V usage is TRBV7-9 and J usage is TRBJ2-4; TRBD2 agrees at 7 bases. Trimming removed 5 bases from V and 5 bases from J; junction bases left unmatched: 12. The CDR3 has 16 amino acids. From germline, CDR1 is SEHNR and CDR2 FQNEAQ (reference sequence). The CDR3 loop reads CASSPQRRGTQNIQYF. CDR3 bases: TGTGCCAGCAGCCCCCAACGGCGGGGGACCCAAAACATTCAGTACTTC. The full variable domain, in which reference TRBV7-9 and TRBJ2-4 provide the parts outside the CDR3, is DTGVSQNPRHKITKRGQNVTFRCDPISEHNRLYWYRQTLGQGPEFLTYFQNEAQLEKSRLLSDRFSAERPKGSFSTLEIQRTEQGDSAMYLCASSPQRRGTQNIQYFGAGTRLSVL.

The chain carries TRBV20-1 and TRBJ1-2; D gene ambiguous. The CDR3 totals 13 residues. Trimming removed 1 base at V and 4 bases at J, with 10 bases between. CDR1 is DFQATT, CDR2 SNEGSKA, per germline (reference sequence). CDR3 nucleotides: TGCAGTGCTAGAGCCGAACGAGGCTATGGCTACACCTTC. Translating gives CSARAERGYGYTF.

The J gene is TRBJ1-5, the V gene TRBV4-1; possible D gene TRBD1, 5 bases. Germline V gene lookup returns CDR1 MGHRA and CDR2 YSYEKL. Trimming cost V 3 bases and J 4 bases, with 10 bases left between them. This CDR3 spans 14 amino acids. The CDR3 reads CASSQFRENQPQHF. CDR3 nucleotides: TGCGCCAGCAGCCAGTTCAGGGAGAATCAGCCCCAGCATTTT.

A word on this clonotype: One end of the junction fails to match germline, which may point to a read error. The chain's CDR3 is CATSDLGLQAGYTF. The DNA of the CDR3 is TGTGCCACCAGCGATTTGGGTCTACAGGCTGGCTACACCTTC. The V and J genes are TRBV24-1 and TRBJ1-2, with a weak D call TRBD1 (5 bases). Germline values: CDR1 KGHDR, CDR2 SFDVKD. This CDR3 has 14 amino acids.

This chain joins TRBV20-1 and TRBJ1-1; no definite D call. This CDR3 has 11 residues. Germline CDR1 and CDR2: DFQATT and SNEGSKA (reference sequence). V lost 3 bases, J lost 1 base, and 3 bases lay in between. CDR3: CSARENTEAFF. The CDR3 DNA reads TGCAGTGCTAGGGAGAACACTGAAGCTTTCTTT.

This chain joins TRBV9 and TRBJ2-1; D perhaps matches TRBD2 (6 bases). The V end was cut by 3 bases, the J end by 4 bases, with 14 bases between. Germline V gene sequence: CDR1 SGDLS, CDR2 YYNGEE. The CDR3 totals 15 residues. The CDR3, as DNA: TGTGCCAGCAGCGCTGGGGAGGCCTCTTACAATGAGCAGTTCTTC. It codes for CASSAGEASYNEQFF.

The chain couples TRBV7-2 to TRBJ1-5; unclear D gene. V dropped 4 bases and J dropped 0 bases, with 7 bases sitting between them. The CDR3 loop spans 14 amino acids. Germline V CDR1 and CDR2: SGHTA, FQGNSA. The CDR3 DNA follows: TGTGCCAGCAGCTGGCGGTATAGCAATCAGCCCCAGCATTTT. Its protein product is CASSWRYSNQPQHF.

J is TRBJ1-2 and V is TRBV3-1, with D possibly matching TRBD1 (6 bases). CDR1 and CDR2 (germline): LGHDT, YNNKEL (reference sequence). Between the trimmed V and J ends, which lost 1 base and 5 bases, there was a span of 17 bases. The CDR3 is 16 amino acids. The CDR3 region has the DNA TGTGCCAGCAGCCAAGGGGCAGGGGAAAGGGCTTATGGCTACACCTTC. The encoded protein is CASSQGAGERAYGYTF. The whole variable domain, filled in from reference TRBV3-1 and TRBJ1-2, reads DTAVSQTPKYLVTQMGNDKSIKCEQNLGHDTMYWYKQDSKKFLKIMFSYNNKELIINETVPNRFSPKSPDKAHLNLHINSLELGDSAVYFCASSQGAGERAYGYTFGSGTRLTVV.

This chain uses TRBV29-1 with TRBJ2-3; D is ambiguous. V lost 4 bases, J lost 1 base, and 9 bases lay in between. There are 13 residues in the CDR3. Germline V CDR1 and CDR2: SQVTM, ANQGSEA. CDR3 nucleotides: TGCAGCGTTGCGCGGACCGGCACAGATACGCAGTATTTT. It yields the protein CSVARTGTDTQYF.

The genes are TRBV7-8 and TRBJ1-6; D not certain. The germline gives CDR1 SGHVS, CDR2 FQNEAQ. The CDR3 spans 17 residues. V lost 0 bases and J 0 bases, leaving 9 bases between the germline ends. The CDR3 DNA sequence: TGTGCCAGCAGCTTAGCGGGGAGTAGCTCCTATAATTCACCCCTCCACTTT. Protein sequence: CASSLAGSSSYNSPLHF.

The V gene is TRBV7-9, the J gene TRBJ2-3, with no clear D. The CDR3 has 14 amino acids. Germline values: CDR1 SEHNR, CDR2 FQNEAQ (reference sequence). V was trimmed by 0 bases and J by 5 bases, leaving 9 bases between them. The CDR3: CASSLAWGRDTQYF. The CDR3 DNA is TGTGCCAGCAGCTTAGCTTGGGGAAGAGATACGCAGTATTTT. The entire variable domain, with the rest obtained from reference TRBV7-9 and TRBJ2-3, is as follows: DTGVSQNPRHKITKRGQNVTFRCDPISEHNRLYWYRQTLGQGPEFLTYFQNEAQLEKSRLLSDRFSAERPKGSFSTLEIQRTEQGDSAMYLCASSLAWGRDTQYFGPGTRLTVL.

V gene TRBV7-2 combines with J gene TRBJ2-5; D perhaps matches TRBD1 (7 bases). V was cut by 5 bases and J by 4 bases, with 17 bases left in between. The CDR3 runs 15 residues. CDR1 is SGHTA and CDR2 is FQGNSA in the germline V gene. The CDR3 here is CASSPGGGGRETQYF. CDR3 DNA sequence: TGTGCCAGCAGCCCAGGGGGAGGCGGAAGAGAGACCCAGTACTTC.

J is TRBJ1-1 and V is TRBV18, with 8 bases that match TRBD1. The CDR3 has 18 residues. Trimming removed 3 bases from V and 0 bases from J; junction bases left unmatched: 12. Per germline, CDR1 KGHSH and CDR2 LQKENI. The CDR3 DNA follows: TGTGCCAGCTCACCCTCGGTGGGACAGGTAGGGATGAACACTGAAGCTTTCTTT. Amino acids: CASSPSVGQVGMNTEAFF.

The chain carries TRBV7-9 and TRBJ2-5; 11 nucleotides align to TRBD2. Unmatched junction bases numbered 3, after V lost 3 bases and J lost 3 bases. The germline gives CDR1 SEHNR, CDR2 FQNEAQ (reference sequence). CDR3 length equals 15 residues. The chain's CDR3 is CASSLLAGGEETQYF. In DNA form, the CDR3 reads TGTGCCAGCAGCTTGCTAGCGGGGGGTGAAGAGACCCAGTACTTC.

This rearrangement joins TRBV5-4 to TRBJ2-7; 11 bases fit TRBD1. Germline assignment: CDR1 SGHNT and CDR2 YYREEE (reference sequence). V gave up 4 bases and J gave up 7 bases; unmatched junction bases: 7. This CDR3 is 14 amino acids long. As DNA, the CDR3 is TGTGCCAGCAGCCGGACAGGGGGCCCGGAAGAGCAGTACGTC. It encodes CASSRTGGPEEQYV.

The V call is TRBV18, the J call TRBJ1-6; the match to TRBD1 covers 7 bases. V shed 5 bases, J shed 7 bases, and the junction held 11 bases outside the gene matches. The CDR3 spans 16 residues. The germline CDR1 and CDR2 sequences are KGHSH and LQKENI. CDR3 nucleotide sequence: TGTGCCAGCTCATCCCCTCGACAGGGTATCAATTCACCCCTCCACTTT. Amino acid sequence: CASSSPRQGINSPLHF. The full variable domain, with the rest looked up from reference TRBV18 and TRBJ1-6, is NAGVMQNPRHLVRRRGQEARLRCSPMKGHSHVYWYRQLPEEGLKFMVYLQKENIIDESGMPKERFSAEFPKEGPSILRIQQVVRGDSAAYFCASSSPRQGINSPLHFGNGTRLTVT.

J is TRBJ1-2 and V is TRBV30; possibly TRBD1 for D (5 bases). The CDR3 is 16 residues long. V lost 2 bases to trimming and J lost 4 bases, with 20 bases between them. Germline V gene lookup returns CDR1 GTSNPN and CDR2 SVGIG (reference sequence). The DNA for the CDR3 is TGTGCCTGGAGTTCCCAGGGAGGGCGGCGTCGCTATGGCTACACCTTC. This codes for CAWSSQGGRRRYGYTF.